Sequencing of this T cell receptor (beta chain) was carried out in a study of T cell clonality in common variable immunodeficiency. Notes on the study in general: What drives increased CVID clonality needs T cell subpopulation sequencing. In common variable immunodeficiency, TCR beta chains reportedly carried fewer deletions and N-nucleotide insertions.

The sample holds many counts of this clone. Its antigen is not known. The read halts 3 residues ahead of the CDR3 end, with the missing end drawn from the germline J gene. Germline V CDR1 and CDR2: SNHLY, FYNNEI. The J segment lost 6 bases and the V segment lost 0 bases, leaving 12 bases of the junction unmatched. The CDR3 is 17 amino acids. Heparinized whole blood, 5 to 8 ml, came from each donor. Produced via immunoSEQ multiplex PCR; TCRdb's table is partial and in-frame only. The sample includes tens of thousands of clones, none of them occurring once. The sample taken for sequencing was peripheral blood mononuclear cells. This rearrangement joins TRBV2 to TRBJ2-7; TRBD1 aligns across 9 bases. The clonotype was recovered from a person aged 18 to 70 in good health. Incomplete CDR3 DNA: TGTGCCAGCAGTGAAGCTCCTTCCGGGACAGGGTTGGGCGAG. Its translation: CASSEAPSGTGLGE. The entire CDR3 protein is CASSEAPSGTGLGEQYF.